This T cell receptor (beta chain) was identified in a study of graft-versus-host responses after intestinal transplantation. The CDR3 runs to 16 residues. The germline V and J ends were trimmed by 5 bases and 3 bases, with 19 bases remaining between them. Germline V gene data show CDR1 as MNHEY and CDR2 as SMNVEV (reference sequence). Sequencing used immunoSEQ multiplex PCR; TCRdb keeps in-frame clones, though not all of them. The sample carries 20,000 or so clones, over 70% recorded once. The J gene is TRBJ1-2, the V gene TRBV27, with TRBD1 as a possible D gene (5 bases). Sequencing used PBMCs, obtained 14 days after transplant. The sequence came from a human patient who received an intestinal transplant, so some T cells may come from the graft donor. CDR3 amino acids: CASSTSGTASYYGYTF. The CDR3 DNA reads TGTGCCAGCAGTACCTCCGGGACGGCAAGCTACTATGGCTACACCTTC.